Sequencing of this T cell receptor (beta chain) was carried out in a study of T cell changes during pregnancy in multiple sclerosis. Here immunoSEQ multiplex PCR was the method, and the copy in TCRdb shows in-frame clones only, minus some. The profile shows about 75,000 clones, roughly 90% of them singletons. The V end was cut by 0 bases, the J end by 0 bases, with 7 bases between. This CDR3 has 14 residues. The germline V gene has CDR1 SGHNT and CDR2 YYREEE (reference sequence). The TCR comes from a female donor in good health, enrolled as a control in a pregnancy study. The sample was peripheral blood, taken in the first trimester of pregnancy. This chain uses TRBV5-4 with TRBJ2-7; the D is unclear. CDR3 nucleotide sequence: TGTGCCAGCAGCTTGGACACCGACTCCTACGAGCAGTACTTC. This gives the protein CASSLDTDSYEQYF.